This T cell receptor beta chain comes out of a study of blood T cell repertoires in COVID-19. Study-wide context: Acute-phase and convalescent COVID-19 samples originated in the United States, Italy and Spain. PBMCs, B-cell-depleted T cells, or T cells provided the cDNA or gDNA that made up the material.

Study processing details: Using reference gene primer amplification, nucleated cell counts were estimated. Assay used: immunoSEQ multiplex PCR; TCRdb lists only in-frame clones, some missing. The V and J calls and clone size are taken from that table; D and trimming were inferred from the DNA. The table has around 150,000 clones, 70% to 85% seen once; the top ten hold 22%. CDR3 length: 18 residues. V lost 2 bases, J lost 1 base, and 11 bases stayed unmatched. The germline V gene encodes CDR1 SGHVS and CDR2 FNYEAQ. The chain links TRBV7-6 to TRBJ2-7; 10 bases are a match to TRBD2. The sequence derives from a woman at least 80 years old with acute or convalescent COVID-19. The sample consisted of peripheral blood. CDR3 in amino acids: CASSLREPSGSGSYEQYF. The CDR3 bases are TGTGCCAGCAGCTTAAGGGAGCCTAGCGGGAGTGGGTCCTACGAGCAGTACTTC.